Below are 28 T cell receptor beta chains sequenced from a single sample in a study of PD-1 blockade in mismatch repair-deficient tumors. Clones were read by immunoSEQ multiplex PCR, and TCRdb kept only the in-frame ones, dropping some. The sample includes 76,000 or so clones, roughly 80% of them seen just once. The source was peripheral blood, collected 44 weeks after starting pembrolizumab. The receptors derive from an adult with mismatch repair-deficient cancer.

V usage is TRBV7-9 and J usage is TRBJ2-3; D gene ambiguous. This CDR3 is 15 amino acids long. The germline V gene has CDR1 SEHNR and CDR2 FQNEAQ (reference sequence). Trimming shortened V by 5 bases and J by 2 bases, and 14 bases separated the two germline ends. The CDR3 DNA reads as TGTGCCAGCAGCCTGCACAGCAGATCCACAGATACGCAGTATTTT. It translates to CASSLHSRSTDTQYF.

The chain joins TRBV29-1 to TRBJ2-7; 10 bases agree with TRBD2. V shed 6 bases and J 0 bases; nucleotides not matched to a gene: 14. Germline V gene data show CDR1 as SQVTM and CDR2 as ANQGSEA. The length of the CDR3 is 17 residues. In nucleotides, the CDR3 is TGCAGCGTCGGGGGGGCGACTAGCGGGTTCGTCTCCTACGAGCAGTACTTC. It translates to CSVGGATSGFVSYEQYF.

The CDR3 nucleotides are TGTGCCAGCACCCGGACTGAAACTTCCTACAATGAGCAGTTCTTC. Its protein product is CASTRTETSYNEQFF. The rearrangement joins TRBV27 to TRBJ2-1, with a possible D match to TRBD2 (5 bases). There are 15 residues in the CDR3. The V gene's germline CDR1 is MNHEY and CDR2 SMNVEV (reference sequence). The V and J ends lost 7 bases and 1 base respectively, with 14 bases between them.

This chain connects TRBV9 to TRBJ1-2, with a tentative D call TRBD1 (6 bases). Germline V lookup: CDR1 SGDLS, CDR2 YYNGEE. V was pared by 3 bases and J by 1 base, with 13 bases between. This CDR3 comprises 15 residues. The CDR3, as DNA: TGTGCCAGCAGCGGTAACCGGGACAATAACTATGGCTACACCTTC. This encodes CASSGNRDNNYGYTF.

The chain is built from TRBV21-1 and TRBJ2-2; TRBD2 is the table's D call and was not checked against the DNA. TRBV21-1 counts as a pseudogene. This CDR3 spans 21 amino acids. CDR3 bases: TGTGCCAGCAGCAAAGAGTGGCGGCGACCGAGAAGGGGGGAGGGCACCGGGGAGCTGTTTTTT. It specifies CASSKEWRRPRRGEGTGELFF.

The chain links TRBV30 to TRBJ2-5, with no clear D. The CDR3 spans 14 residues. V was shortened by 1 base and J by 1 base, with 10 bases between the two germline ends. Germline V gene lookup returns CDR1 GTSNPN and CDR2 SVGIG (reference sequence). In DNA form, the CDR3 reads TGTGCCTGGAGTGAGTTGGGAACCCAAGAGACCCAGTACTTC. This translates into CAWSELGTQETQYF.

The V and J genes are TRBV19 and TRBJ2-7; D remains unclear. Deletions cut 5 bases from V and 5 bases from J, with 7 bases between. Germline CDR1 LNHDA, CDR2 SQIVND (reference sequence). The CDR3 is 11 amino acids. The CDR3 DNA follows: TGTGCCAGTAGTCTGAACCACGAGCAGTACTTC. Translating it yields CASSLNHEQYF. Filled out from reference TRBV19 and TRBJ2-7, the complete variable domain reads DGGITQSPKYLFRKEGQNVTLSCEQNLNHDAMYWYRQDPGQGLRLIYYSQIVNDFQKGDIAEGYSVSREKKESFPLTVTSAQKNPTAFYLCASSLNHEQYFGPGTRLTVT.

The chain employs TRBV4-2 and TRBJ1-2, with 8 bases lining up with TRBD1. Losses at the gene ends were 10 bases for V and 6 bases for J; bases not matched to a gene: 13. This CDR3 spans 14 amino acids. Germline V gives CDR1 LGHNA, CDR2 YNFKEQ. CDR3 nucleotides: TGTGCCACCCTGGGGGCAGGGGGCGAAAATGGCTACACCTTC. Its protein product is CATLGAGGENGYTF.

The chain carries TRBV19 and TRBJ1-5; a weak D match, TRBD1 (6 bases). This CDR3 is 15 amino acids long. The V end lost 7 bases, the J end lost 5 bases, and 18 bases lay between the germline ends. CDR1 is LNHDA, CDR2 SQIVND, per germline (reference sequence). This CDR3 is CASTLTRQDYQPQHF. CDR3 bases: TGTGCCAGTACCTTAACCCGACAGGACTATCAGCCCCAGCATTTT.

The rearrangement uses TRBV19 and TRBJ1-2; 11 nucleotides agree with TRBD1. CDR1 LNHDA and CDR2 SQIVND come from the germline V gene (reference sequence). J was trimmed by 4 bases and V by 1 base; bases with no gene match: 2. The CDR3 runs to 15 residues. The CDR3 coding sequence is TGTGCCAGTAGTATAGGGGACAGGGGGTCCTATGGCTACACCTTC. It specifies CASSIGDRGSYGYTF.

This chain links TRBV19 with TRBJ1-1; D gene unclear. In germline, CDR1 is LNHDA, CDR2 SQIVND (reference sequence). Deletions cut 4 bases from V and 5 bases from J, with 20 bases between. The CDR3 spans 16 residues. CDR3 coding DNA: TGTGCCAGTAGTACCACCCTTTTGACCGTTGGTACTGAAGCTTTCTTT. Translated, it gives CASSTTLLTVGTEAFF. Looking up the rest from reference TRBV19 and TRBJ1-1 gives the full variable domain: DGGITQSPKYLFRKEGQNVTLSCEQNLNHDAMYWYRQDPGQGLRLIYYSQIVNDFQKGDIAEGYSVSREKKESFPLTVTSAQKNPTAFYLCASSTTLLTVGTEAFFGQGTRLTVV.

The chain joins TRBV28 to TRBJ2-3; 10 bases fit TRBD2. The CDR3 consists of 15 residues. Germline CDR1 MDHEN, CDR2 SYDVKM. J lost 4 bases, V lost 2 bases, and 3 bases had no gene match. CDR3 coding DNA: TGTGCCAGCAGTTTAGGGCTAGCGGGAGCAGATACGCAGTATTTT. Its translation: CASSLGLAGADTQYF.

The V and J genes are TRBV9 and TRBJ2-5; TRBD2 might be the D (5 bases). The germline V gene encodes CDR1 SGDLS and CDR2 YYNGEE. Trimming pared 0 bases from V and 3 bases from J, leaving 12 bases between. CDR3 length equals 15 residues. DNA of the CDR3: TGTGCCAGCAGCGTAGACGGCACGGGAAAAGAGACCCAGTACTTC. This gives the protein CASSVDGTGKETQYF.

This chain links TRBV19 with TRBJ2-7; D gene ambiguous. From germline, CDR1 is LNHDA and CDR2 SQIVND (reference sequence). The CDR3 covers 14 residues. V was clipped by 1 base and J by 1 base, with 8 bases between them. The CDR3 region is CASSIVSGSYEQYF. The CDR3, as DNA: TGTGCCAGTAGTATAGTTTCAGGATCCTACGAGCAGTACTTC.

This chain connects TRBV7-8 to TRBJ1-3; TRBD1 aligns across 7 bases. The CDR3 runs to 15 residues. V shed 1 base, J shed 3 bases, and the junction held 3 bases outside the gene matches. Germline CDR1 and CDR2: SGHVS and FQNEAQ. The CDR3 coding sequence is TGTGCCAGCAGCTTAGATCAGGGGGATGGAAACACCATATATTTT. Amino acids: CASSLDQGDGNTIYF.

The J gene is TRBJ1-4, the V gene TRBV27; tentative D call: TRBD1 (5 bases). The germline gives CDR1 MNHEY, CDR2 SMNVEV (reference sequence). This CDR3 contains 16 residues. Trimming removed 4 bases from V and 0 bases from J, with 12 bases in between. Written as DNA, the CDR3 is TGTGCCAGCAGTTCGATAACAGGCGCAACTAATGAAAAACTGTTTTTT. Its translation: CASSSITGATNEKLFF.

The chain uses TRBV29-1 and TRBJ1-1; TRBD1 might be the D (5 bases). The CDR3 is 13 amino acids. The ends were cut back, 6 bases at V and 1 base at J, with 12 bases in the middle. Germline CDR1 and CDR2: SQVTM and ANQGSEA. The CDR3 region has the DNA TGCAGCGTACGGGACCGAACGAACACTGAAGCTTTCTTT. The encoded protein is CSVRDRTNTEAFF.

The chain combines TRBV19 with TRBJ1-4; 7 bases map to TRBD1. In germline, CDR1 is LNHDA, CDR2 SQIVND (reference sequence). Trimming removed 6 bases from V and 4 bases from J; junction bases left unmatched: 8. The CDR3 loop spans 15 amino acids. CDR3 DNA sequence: TGTGCCAGTAGATACAGGGGTTACGGTAATGAAAAACTGTTTTTT. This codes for CASRYRGYGNEKLFF.

Here the CDR3 reads CASRLMPSTDTQYF. Here the CDR3 DNA reads TGTGCCAGCAGGTTAATGCCTAGCACAGATACGCAGTATTTT. This rearrangement joins TRBV2 to TRBJ2-3, with unresolved D. The V and J ends lost 6 bases and 0 bases respectively, with 10 bases between them. CDR3 length equals 14 residues. CDR1 SNHLY and CDR2 FYNNEI come from the germline V gene.

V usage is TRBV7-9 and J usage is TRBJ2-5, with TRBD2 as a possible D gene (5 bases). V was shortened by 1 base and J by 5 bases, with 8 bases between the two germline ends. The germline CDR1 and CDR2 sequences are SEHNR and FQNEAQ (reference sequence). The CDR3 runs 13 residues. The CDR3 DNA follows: TGTGCCAGCAGCTTAGGGACTTCCGAGACCCAGTACTTC. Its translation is CASSLGTSETQYF. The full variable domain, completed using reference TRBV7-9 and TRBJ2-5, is DTGVSQNPRHKITKRGQNVTFRCDPISEHNRLYWYRQTLGQGPEFLTYFQNEAQLEKSRLLSDRFSAERPKGSFSTLEIQRTEQGDSAMYLCASSLGTSETQYFGPGTRLLVL.

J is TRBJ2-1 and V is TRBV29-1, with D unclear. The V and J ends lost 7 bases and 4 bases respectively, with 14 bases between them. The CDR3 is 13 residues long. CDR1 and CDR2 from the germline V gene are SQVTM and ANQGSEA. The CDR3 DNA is TGCAGCGGTGTCCAGTACAAATACAATGAGCAGTTCTTC. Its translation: CSGVQYKYNEQFF.

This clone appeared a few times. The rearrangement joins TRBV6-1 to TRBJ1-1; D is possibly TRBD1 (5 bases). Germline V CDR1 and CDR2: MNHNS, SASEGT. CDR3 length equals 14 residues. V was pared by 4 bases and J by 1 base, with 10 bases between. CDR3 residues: CASSVERGNTEAFF. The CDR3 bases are TGTGCCAGCAGTGTGGAGAGGGGGAACACTGAAGCTTTCTTT.

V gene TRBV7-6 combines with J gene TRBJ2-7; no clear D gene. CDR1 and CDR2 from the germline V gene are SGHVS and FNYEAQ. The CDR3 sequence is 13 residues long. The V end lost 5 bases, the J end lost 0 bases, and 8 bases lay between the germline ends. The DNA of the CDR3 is TGTGCCAGCAGCCCGGAGTCCTCCTACGAGCAGTACTTC. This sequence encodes CASSPESSYEQYF.

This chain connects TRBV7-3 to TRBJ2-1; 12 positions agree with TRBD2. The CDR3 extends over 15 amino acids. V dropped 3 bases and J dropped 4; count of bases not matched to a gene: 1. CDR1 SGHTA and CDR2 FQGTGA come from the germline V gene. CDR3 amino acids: CASSFGTSGYNEQFF. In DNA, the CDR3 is TGTGCCAGCAGCTTCGGGACTAGCGGGTACAATGAGCAGTTCTTC.

The chain's CDR3 is CASSLIDRGPYEQYF. The CDR3 DNA reads TGTGCCAGCAGCTTAATCGACAGGGGGCCCTACGAGCAGTACTTC. The chain carries TRBV7-6 and TRBJ2-7, with TRBD1 identical over 10 bases. Per the germline V gene, CDR1 is SGHVS and CDR2 is FNYEAQ. The CDR3 extends over 15 amino acids. The ends lost 2 bases at V and 2 bases at J; junction bases unmatched: 3.

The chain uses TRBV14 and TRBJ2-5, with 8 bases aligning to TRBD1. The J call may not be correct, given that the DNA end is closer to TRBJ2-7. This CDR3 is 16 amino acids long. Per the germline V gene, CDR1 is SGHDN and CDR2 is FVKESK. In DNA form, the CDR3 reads TGTGCCAGCAGCCAAGATTGGGGACAGGAGACCTACGAGCAGTACTTC. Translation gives CASSQDWGQETYEQYF.

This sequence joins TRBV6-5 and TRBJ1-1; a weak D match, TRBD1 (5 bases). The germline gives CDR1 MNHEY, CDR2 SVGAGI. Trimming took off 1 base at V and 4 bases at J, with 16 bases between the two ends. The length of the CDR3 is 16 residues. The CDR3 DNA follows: TGTGCCAGCAGTTACTACTCCGGGACGCGTCCCACTGAAGCTTTCTTT. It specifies CASSYYSGTRPTEAFF.

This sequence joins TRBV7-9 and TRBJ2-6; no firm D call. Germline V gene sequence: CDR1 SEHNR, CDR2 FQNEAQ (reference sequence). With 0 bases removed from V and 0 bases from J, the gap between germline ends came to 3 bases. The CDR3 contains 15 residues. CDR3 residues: CASSLAVSGANVLTF. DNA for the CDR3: TGTGCCAGCAGCTTAGCGGTCTCTGGGGCCAACGTCCTGACTTTC.